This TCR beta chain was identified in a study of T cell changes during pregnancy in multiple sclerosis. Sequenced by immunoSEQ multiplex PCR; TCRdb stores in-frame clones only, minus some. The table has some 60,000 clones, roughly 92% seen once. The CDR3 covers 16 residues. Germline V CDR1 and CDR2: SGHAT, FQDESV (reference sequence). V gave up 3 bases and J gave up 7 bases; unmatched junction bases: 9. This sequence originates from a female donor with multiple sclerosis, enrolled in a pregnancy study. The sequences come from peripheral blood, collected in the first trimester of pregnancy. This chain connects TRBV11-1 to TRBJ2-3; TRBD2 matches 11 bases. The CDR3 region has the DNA TGTGCCAGCAGCTTTTCACTAGCGGGGGCCGGAAATACGCAGTATTTT. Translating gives CASSFSLAGAGNTQYF. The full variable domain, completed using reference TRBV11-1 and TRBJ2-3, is EAEVAQSPRYKITEKSQAVAFWCDPISGHATLYWYRQILGQGPELLVQFQDESVVDDSQLPKDRFSAERLKGVDSTLKIQPAELGDSAMYLCASSFSLAGAGNTQYFGPGTRLTVL.